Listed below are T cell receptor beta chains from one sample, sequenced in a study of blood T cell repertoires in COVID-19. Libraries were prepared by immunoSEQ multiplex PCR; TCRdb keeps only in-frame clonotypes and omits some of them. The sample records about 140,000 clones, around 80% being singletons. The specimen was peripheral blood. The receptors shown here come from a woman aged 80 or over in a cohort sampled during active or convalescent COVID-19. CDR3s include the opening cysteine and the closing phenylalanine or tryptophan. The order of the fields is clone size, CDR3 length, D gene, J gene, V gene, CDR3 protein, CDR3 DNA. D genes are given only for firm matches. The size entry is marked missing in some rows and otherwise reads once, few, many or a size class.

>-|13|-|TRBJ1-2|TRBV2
CASSERRDYGYTF
TGTGCCAGCAGTGAACGACGGGACTATGGCTACACCTTC
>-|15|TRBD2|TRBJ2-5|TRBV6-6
CASRLAGGHQETQYF
TGTGCCAGCAGACTAGCGGGGGGGCACCAAGAGACCCAGTACTTC
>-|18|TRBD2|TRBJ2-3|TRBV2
CASSDPGLAGGPGDTQYF
TGTGCCAGCAGTGACCCGGGGCTAGCGGGGGGGCCAGGAGATACGCAGTATTTT
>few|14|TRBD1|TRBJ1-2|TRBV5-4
CASSLRRGPGGYTF
TGTGCCAGCAGCTTGCGGAGGGGGCCTGGGGGCTACACCTTC
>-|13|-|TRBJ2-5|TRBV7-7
CASSLRGYETQYF
TGTGCTAGCAGCTTACGGGGGTATGAGACCCAGTACTTC
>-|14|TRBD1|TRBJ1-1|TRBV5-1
CASSWGTVETEAFF
TGCGCCAGCAGCTGGGGGACAGTAGAAACTGAAGCTTTCTTT
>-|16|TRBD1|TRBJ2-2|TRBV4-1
CASSRIPGQDTGELFF
TGCGCCAGCAGCCGGATACCGGGACAGGACACCGGGGAGCTGTTTTTT
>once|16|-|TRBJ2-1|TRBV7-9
CASSGTRGSSYNEQFF
TGTGCCAGCAGTGGGACGAGGGGGAGCTCCTACAATGAGCAGTTCTTC
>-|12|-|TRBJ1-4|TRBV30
CAWDSSNEKLFF
TGTGCCTGGGACAGCTCTAATGAAAAACTGTTTTTT
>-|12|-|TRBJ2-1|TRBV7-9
CASSKGNNEQFF
TGTGCCAGCAGCAAGGGGAACAATGAGCAGTTCTTC